The 22 T cell receptor beta chains below were found in one sample sequenced in a study of blood T cell repertoires in COVID-19. Data came from immunoSEQ multiplex PCR; TCRdb stores just in-frame clones and leaves some out. The table shows about 51,000 clones, with 85% to 95% occurring only once. Source material: peripheral blood. The receptors come from a man aged 50 to 60 with acute or convalescent COVID-19.

This chain joins TRBV2 and TRBJ2-3; 7 bases align to TRBD2. V was clipped by 6 bases and J by 0 bases; unmatched bases: 9. Germline V gives CDR1 SNHLY, CDR2 FYNNEI. The CDR3 loop spans 16 amino acids. As DNA, the CDR3 is TGTGCCAGCAGGGGGCAAGCGGGACTTAGCACAGATACGCAGTATTTT. This codes for CASRGQAGLSTDTQYF.

J is TRBJ2-3 and V is TRBV30; D gene unclear. This CDR3 is built from 16 residues. Trimming shortened V by 2 bases and J by 2 bases, and 17 bases separated the two germline ends. Germline CDR1 GTSNPN, CDR2 SVGIG (reference sequence). CDR3 DNA sequence: TGTGCCTGGAGTTCACTCCTTACGGGTCTCACAGATACGCAGTATTTT. Its translation is CAWSSLLTGLTDTQYF.

This clone was observed a few times. The V call is TRBV5-1, the J call TRBJ2-2; D gene unclear. The germline gives CDR1 SGHRS, CDR2 YFSETQ. This CDR3 has 15 residues. V lost 4 bases and J lost 0, with 10 bases in between. The CDR3, as DNA: TGCGCCAGCAGCATACAGACCGCGAACACCGGGGAGCTGTTTTTT. Amino acids: CASSIQTANTGELFF.

The rearrangement joins TRBV12-3 or TRBV12-4 to TRBJ1-1; a possible D gene is TRBD1 (6 bases). V lost 4 bases, J lost 0 bases, and 6 bases lay in between. CDR3 length: 13 residues. This CDR3 is CASSWTVNTEAFF. The CDR3 DNA reads as TGTGCCAGCAGTTGGACAGTGAACACTGAAGCTTTCTTT.

This clone rates as medium-sized. The chain recombines TRBV29-1 with TRBJ1-2; D uncertain. The germline CDR1 and CDR2 sequences are SQVTM and ANQGSEA. This CDR3 has 13 amino acids. V lost 0 bases, J lost 3 bases, and 8 bases lay in between. The CDR3 is CSVEDRGDYGYTF. CDR3 nucleotides: TGCAGCGTTGAAGACCGGGGAGACTATGGCTACACCTTC. Together with reference TRBV29-1 and TRBJ1-2, the CDR3 gives the full variable domain: SAVISQKPSRDICQRGTSLTIQCQVDSQVTMMFWYRQQPGQSLTLIATANQGSEATYESGFVIDKFPISRPNLTFSTLTVSNMSPEDSSIYLCSVEDRGDYGYTFGSGTRLTVV.

The chain couples TRBV29-1 to TRBJ1-2; D is unresolved. The CDR3 runs to 11 residues. V lost 3 bases, J lost 10 bases, and 12 bases lay in between. CDR1 and CDR2 from the germline V gene are SQVTM and ANQGSEA. CDR3 protein: CSVDRLSVYTF. CDR3 in DNA: TGCAGCGTTGATCGGTTATCCGTCTACACCTTC. The complete variable domain, with remaining parts taken from reference TRBV29-1 and TRBJ1-2, reads SAVISQKPSRDICQRGTSLTIQCQVDSQVTMMFWYRQQPGQSLTLIATANQGSEATYESGFVIDKFPISRPNLTFSTLTVSNMSPEDSSIYLCSVDRLSVYTFGSGTRLTVV.

The J gene is TRBJ2-1, the V gene TRBV5-1; D possibly corresponds to TRBD2 (6 bases). CDR1 and CDR2 from the germline V gene are SGHRS and YFSETQ. The CDR3 runs to 15 residues. Deletions cut 0 bases from V and 9 bases from J, with 16 bases between. The CDR3 here is CASSLGDSPPAEQFF. DNA for the CDR3: TGCGCCAGCAGCTTGGGGGACTCACCCCCCGCTGAGCAGTTCTTC.

The V gene is TRBV3-1 (or the pseudogene TRBV3-2), the J gene TRBJ2-5, with no clear D. V was trimmed by 1 base and J by 1 base, leaving 10 bases between them. The CDR3 sequence is 15 residues long. Germline CDR1 reads LGHDT; CDR2 reads YNNKEL (reference sequence). Here the CDR3 DNA reads TGTGCCAGCAGCCAAGCCCAGACAATCCAAGAGACCCAGTACTTC. Encoded protein: CASSQAQTIQETQYF.

The chain couples TRBV19 to TRBJ1-1; D remains ambiguous. V was clipped by 4 bases and J by 1 base, with 13 bases between them. Germline CDR1 LNHDA, CDR2 SQIVND (reference sequence). The CDR3 length is 15 residues. This CDR3 is CASSTFYRQNTEAFF. CDR3 DNA sequence: TGTGCCAGTAGTACCTTCTATAGACAGAACACTGAAGCTTTCTTT.

V gene TRBV18 combines with J gene TRBJ1-1; D unclear. Trimming removed 3 bases from V and 4 bases from J, with 18 bases in between. The CDR3 runs to 16 residues. Germline-derived CDR1 and CDR2 are KGHSH and LQKENI. The CDR3, as DNA: TGTGCCAGCTCACCCGCCCCGGTTGGGAGAACCACTGAAGCTTTCTTT. Translation: CASSPAPVGRTTEAFF.

The chain has TRBV7-8 and TRBJ2-7, with TRBD2 matching 10 bases. Losses at the gene ends were 0 bases for V and 7 bases for J; bases not matched to a gene: 12. Germline values: CDR1 SGHVS, CDR2 FQNEAQ. The CDR3 contains 17 residues. The CDR3 reads CASSLARISGGAWEQYF. CDR3 nucleotides: TGTGCCAGCAGCTTAGCGCGGATAAGCGGGGGGGCCTGGGAGCAGTACTTC.

V and J are TRBV10-3 and TRBJ2-3; D unclear. V gave up 10 bases and J gave up 0 bases, with 8 bases separating them. The germline gives CDR1 ENHRY, CDR2 SYGVKD. The CDR3 is 12 residues long. As DNA, the CDR3 is TGTGCCACCTCTTATAGCACAGATACGCAGTATTTT. This encodes CATSYSTDTQYF.

The chain carries TRBV7-8 and TRBJ1-5, with 7 bases fitting TRBD1. Germline V CDR1 and CDR2: SGHVS, FQNEAQ. There are 16 residues in the CDR3. Unmatched junction bases numbered 10, after V lost 5 bases and J lost 3 bases. This CDR3 is CASSVNNDRVNQPQHF. In DNA, the CDR3 is TGTGCCAGCAGCGTTAATAACGACAGGGTCAATCAGCCCCAGCATTTT. Variable domain in full (rest from reference TRBV7-8 and TRBJ1-5): GAGVSQSPRYKVAKRGQDVALRCDPISGHVSLFWYQQALGQGPEFLTYFQNEAQLDKSGLPSDRFFAERPEGSVSTLKIQRTQQEDSAVYLCASSVNNDRVNQPQHFGDGTRLSIL.

The genes are TRBV25-1 and TRBJ2-7, with 9 bases fitting TRBD1. The CDR3 spans 13 residues. The germline V gene has CDR1 MGHDK and CDR2 SYGVNS. After removal of 7 bases from V and 3 bases from J, the junction contained 4 bases not matched to a gene. The CDR3 DNA reads as TGTGCCAGCACCGCGGGACAGGGCTACGAGCAGTACTTC. Translating gives CASTAGQGYEQYF.

The V gene is TRBV30, the J gene TRBJ1-5; D is possibly TRBD1 (6 bases). The germline V gene has CDR1 GTSNPN and CDR2 SVGIG (reference sequence). This CDR3 has 13 residues. The germline V and J ends were trimmed by 1 base and 7 bases, with 11 bases remaining between them. DNA for the CDR3: TGTGCCTGGAGTGAAGGGGGAAGGCAGCCCCAGCATTTT. This gives the protein CAWSEGGRQPQHF.

This chain links TRBV19 with TRBJ2-1; perhaps TRBD2 as D (7 bases). The germline gives CDR1 LNHDA, CDR2 SQIVND (reference sequence). The CDR3 has 16 amino acids. V was cut by 5 bases and J by 4 bases, with 18 bases left in between. CDR3 protein: CASSLGRGPQYNEQFF. The DNA for the CDR3 is TGTGCCAGTAGTTTAGGGCGGGGGCCGCAATACAATGAGCAGTTCTTC.

The chain uses TRBV28 and TRBJ1-5; D gene ambiguous. Per the germline V gene, CDR1 is MDHEN and CDR2 is SYDVKM. V shed 2 bases and J shed 1 base, with 9 bases lying between them. This CDR3 is 15 amino acids long. The CDR3: CASSLGGQSNQPQHF. The CDR3 DNA sequence: TGTGCCAGCAGTTTAGGTGGGCAGAGCAATCAGCCCCAGCATTTT.

The chain couples TRBV6-1 to TRBJ2-7, with a possible D match to TRBD1 (5 bases). Trimming took off 0 bases at V and 2 bases at J, with 8 bases between the two ends. The CDR3 runs to 14 residues. The germline V gene has CDR1 MNHNS and CDR2 SASEGT. CDR3 in amino acids: CASSEAAGPYEQYF. DNA for the CDR3: TGTGCCAGCAGTGAAGCGGCAGGGCCCTACGAGCAGTACTTC.

Here the CDR3 DNA reads TGTGCCAGCAGAGCCGGACAGGTCGGAGGGGAGCTGTTTTTT. This codes for CASRAGQVGGELFF. V usage is TRBV2 and J usage is TRBJ2-2, with TRBD1 matching over 7 bases. This CDR3 contains 14 residues. Germline CDR1 and CDR2: SNHLY and FYNNEI. J gave up 8 bases and V 6 bases, and 9 bases lay outside the gene matches.

The gene calls are TRBV12-5 and TRBJ1-2; D is perhaps TRBD1 (6 bases). This CDR3 contains 19 residues. V was trimmed by 1 base and J by 1 base, leaving 22 bases between them. The V gene's germline CDR1 is LGHNT and CDR2 FRNRAP. CDR3 loop: CASGLAIGPLTGLNYGYTF. The CDR3 coding sequence is TGTGCTAGTGGTTTGGCAATCGGGCCATTAACAGGGCTTAACTATGGCTACACCTTC.

The V and J genes are TRBV29-1 and TRBJ2-6; D is uncertain. This CDR3 region has 11 residues. CDR1 and CDR2 from the germline V gene are SQVTM and ANQGSEA. Trimming pared 6 bases from V and 4 bases from J, leaving 4 bases between. This CDR3 is CSVEGANVLTF. The CDR3, as DNA: TGCAGCGTAGAGGGGGCCAACGTCCTGACTTTC.

The chain employs TRBV18 and TRBJ1-4; possibly TRBD1 for D (6 bases). This CDR3 is built from 16 residues. Per germline, CDR1 KGHSH and CDR2 LQKENI. Trimming took 3 bases from V and 0 from J, leaving 11 bases between them. The CDR3 spells CASSPEGQATNEKLFF. The CDR3 nucleotides are TGTGCCAGCTCACCCGAGGGACAAGCAACTAATGAAAAACTGTTTTTT.